A single sample gave rise to the 24 T cell receptor beta chains below, sequenced in a study of cytomegalovirus exposure and HLA in healthy donors (dated by TCRdb to about 2017). Libraries came from the immunoSEQ multiplex PCR assay. Drawn from immuneACCESS, this table holds only the in-frame rearrangements with V and J called that TCRdb kept. Clones are partly lost; checked studies trace under half to an unresolved V gene and leave the rest unexplained. The sample table shows around 160,000 clones, and around nine tenths are seen once. The ten largest clones add up to 2.5% to 3% of the sample. Input material: PBMCs. These receptors came from a man aged 18 to 35 in good health and CMV-seronegative.

The rearrangement links TRBV7-2 to TRBJ2-1; 7 nucleotides align to TRBD2. The V gene end was trimmed by 1 base and the J gene end by 2 bases; junction bases not matched to a gene: 2. This CDR3 has 15 residues. CDR1 and CDR2 (germline): SGHTA, FQGNSA. The CDR3 region is CASSLVAGAYNEQFF. The CDR3 DNA is TGTGCCAGCAGCTTAGTCGCGGGAGCCTACAATGAGCAGTTCTTC.

The chain joins TRBV7-2 to TRBJ1-2, with D possibly matching TRBD1 (5 bases). V was shortened by 5 bases and J by 6 bases, with 13 bases between the two germline ends. Germline CDR1 SGHTA, CDR2 FQGNSA. CDR3 length: 13 residues. The CDR3 loop is CASSLISGDGYTF. DNA of the CDR3: TGTGCCAGCAGCCTCATCTCGGGGGATGGCTACACCTTC.

The chain recombines TRBV7-8 with TRBJ2-7; 12 nucleotides align to TRBD2. The J segment lost 2 bases and the V segment lost 1 base, leaving 15 bases of the junction unmatched. The CDR3 runs 20 residues. Germline V CDR1 and CDR2: SGHVS, FQNEAQ. The CDR3 region is CASSLDSSGRVSPHPYEQYF. CDR3 in DNA: TGTGCCAGCAGCTTAGATTCTAGCGGGAGGGTATCACCACACCCCTACGAGCAGTACTTC.

This chain joins TRBV19 and TRBJ2-1; 8 nucleotides agree with TRBD1. J was trimmed by 8 bases and V by 7 bases; bases with no gene match: 16. Germline assignment: CDR1 LNHDA and CDR2 SQIVND (reference sequence). This CDR3 comprises 16 residues. Here the CDR3 DNA reads TGTGCCAGTAAGGAGGGTTGGGGACAGGTACTACATGAGCAGTTCTTC. Encoded protein: CASKEGWGQVLHEQFF.

This clone was observed a single time. This sequence joins TRBV5-6 and TRBJ2-7, with D maybe TRBD1 (6 bases). The CDR3 sequence is 13 residues long. V lost 1 base and J 4 bases, leaving 9 bases between the germline ends. The germline gives CDR1 SGHDT, CDR2 YYEEEE. CDR3 protein: CASSLRTEYEQYV. CDR3 DNA: TGTGCCAGCAGCTTGAGGACAGAATACGAGCAGTACGTC.

V gene TRBV9 combines with J gene TRBJ2-2; unclear D gene. The V gene's germline CDR1 is SGDLS and CDR2 YYNGEE. V was shortened by 4 bases and J by 5 bases, with 12 bases between the two germline ends. CDR3 length: 14 residues. This chain's CDR3 is CASSPPRSTGELFF. In nucleotides, the CDR3 is TGTGCCAGCAGCCCCCCGCGGAGTACCGGGGAGCTGTTTTTT.

The chain is built from TRBV4-1 and TRBJ2-5; D unresolved. This CDR3 comprises 15 residues. The V gene's germline CDR1 is MGHRA and CDR2 YSYEKL. Trimming stripped 0 bases from V and 2 bases from J, with 10 bases between. The CDR3 DNA is TGCGCCAGCAGCCAAGATCAAGCGAATCAAGAGACCCAGTACTTC. Its protein product is CASSQDQANQETQYF.

The CDR3 here is CSVETGESNEQFF. The CDR3 DNA is TGCAGCGTTGAAACAGGGGAAAGCAATGAGCAGTTCTTC. The chain uses TRBV29-1 and TRBJ2-1; 7 bases match TRBD1. J lost 6 bases, V lost 2 bases, and 4 bases had no gene match. Germline V CDR1 and CDR2: SQVTM, ANQGSEA. The CDR3 has 13 residues.

The chain links TRBV27 to TRBJ2-7, with TRBD1 matching over 9 bases. Germline V gene sequence: CDR1 MNHEY, CDR2 SMNVEV (reference sequence). Germline trimming cut 4 bases from V and 6 bases from J; bases unmatched to any gene: 7. The CDR3 sequence is 14 residues long. CDR3 sequence reads: CASSSQPTGGEQYF. The CDR3, as DNA: TGTGCCAGCAGTTCGCAACCGACAGGGGGCGAGCAGTACTTC.

The rearrangement joins TRBV19 to TRBJ1-4, with D possibly matching TRBD1 (6 bases). V lost 11 bases and J 12 bases, leaving 22 bases between the germline ends. CDR1 and CDR2 (germline): LNHDA, SQIVND (reference sequence). CDR3 length equals 13 residues. The CDR3: CALAGDRKGELFF. In nucleotides, the CDR3 is TGTGCCTTAGCCGGGGATAGAAAGGGGGAACTGTTTTTT.

The CDR3 nucleotides are TGTGCCAGCAGTTTATTTGGGGCGGAGACCCAGTACTTC. It encodes CASSLFGAETQYF. V gene TRBV28 combines with J gene TRBJ2-5; tentatively, D is TRBD1 (5 bases). Germline V gene sequence: CDR1 MDHEN, CDR2 SYDVKM. This CDR3 contains 13 residues. V was cut by 1 base and J by 5 bases, with 8 bases left in between.

This chain uses TRBV29-1 with TRBJ1-1, with 7 bases identical to TRBD1. In germline, CDR1 is SQVTM, CDR2 ANQGSEA. V trimming: 5 bases; J trimming: 5 bases; junction bases outside the gene matches: 11. CDR3 length: 14 amino acids. For the CDR3, the DNA is TGCAGCGTTCGCTTAAGACAGGGTCAAACTGAAGCTTTCTTT. This gives the protein CSVRLRQGQTEAFF.

J is TRBJ1-1 and V is TRBV28; D is ambiguous. Germline V gene lookup returns CDR1 MDHEN and CDR2 SYDVKM. V shed 4 bases and J shed 1 base, with 7 bases lying between them. The CDR3 has 13 amino acids. The CDR3: CASSWRGNTEAFF. CDR3 DNA sequence: TGTGCCAGCAGTTGGCGGGGGAACACTGAAGCTTTCTTT. The full variable domain, in which reference TRBV28 and TRBJ1-1 provide the parts outside the CDR3, is DVKVTQSSRYLVKRTGEKVFLECVQDMDHENMFWYRQDPGLGLRLIYFSYDVKMKEKGDIPEGYSVSREKKERFSLILESASTNQTSMYLCASSWRGNTEAFFGQGTRLTVV.

This chain links TRBV15 with TRBJ1-1; D is uncertain. The CDR3 is 13 amino acids. Trimming cost V 0 bases and J 2 bases, with 4 bases left between them. Looked up from germline, CDR1 is LNHNV and CDR2 is YYDKDF (reference sequence). The CDR3 loop reads CATSRDLNTEAFF. The DNA for the CDR3 is TGTGCCACCAGCAGAGACCTAAACACTGAAGCTTTCTTT.

The CDR3 DNA follows: TGTGCCATCAAGGACCATGGAGGGATGGAGACCCAGTACTTC. Translation: CAIKDHGGMETQYF. V is TRBV10-3 and J is TRBJ2-5, with a tentative D call TRBD2 (6 bases). V lost 7 bases and J 5 bases, leaving 17 bases between the germline ends. In germline, CDR1 is ENHRY, CDR2 SYGVKD. This CDR3 has 14 amino acids.

The chain couples TRBV7-8 to TRBJ1-4, with 8 bases lining up with TRBD1. Germline V gives CDR1 SGHVS, CDR2 FQNEAQ. With 5 bases clipped from V and 0 bases from J, the junction kept 5 bases outside the gene matches. This CDR3 spans 16 amino acids. CDR3 in amino acids: CASSAGQGSTNEKLFF. The CDR3 DNA reads as TGTGCCAGCAGCGCAGGACAGGGTTCAACTAATGAAAAACTGTTTTTT. Supplemented by reference TRBV7-8 and TRBJ1-4, the full variable domain reads GAGVSQSPRYKVAKRGQDVALRCDPISGHVSLFWYQQALGQGPEFLTYFQNEAQLDKSGLPSDRFFAERPEGSVSTLKIQRTQQEDSAVYLCASSAGQGSTNEKLFFGSGTQLSVL.

The chain recombines TRBV7-2 with TRBJ2-7; 7 bases agree with TRBD2. Trimming cost V 2 bases and J 2 bases; bases outside gene matches: 3. This CDR3 is built from 14 residues. The germline CDR1 and CDR2 sequences are SGHTA and FQGNSA. The CDR3 DNA follows: TGTGCCAGCAGCTTAACCGGGGGGACCTACGAGCAGTACTTC. Translating it yields CASSLTGGTYEQYF.

The chain has TRBV5-4 and TRBJ2-2; 7 nucleotides line up with TRBD2. Germline assignment: CDR1 SGHNT and CDR2 YYREEE (reference sequence). The CDR3 sequence is 14 residues long. Trimming took 2 bases from V and 8 from J; bases not matched to a gene: 6. CDR3 amino acids: CASSLLAGRGELFF. The CDR3 bases are TGTGCCAGCAGCTTATTAGCGGGCAGAGGGGAGCTGTTTTTT.

The chain employs TRBV7-9 and TRBJ2-7; 10 positions match TRBD1. The V gene's germline CDR1 is SEHNR and CDR2 FQNEAQ (reference sequence). The V and J ends lost 2 bases and 5 bases, in that order; junction bases with no gene match: 6. There are 15 residues in the CDR3. CDR3 DNA: TGTGCCAGCAGCTTACCGGGACAGGGGACCCACGAGCAGTACTTC. Encoded protein: CASSLPGQGTHEQYF. Variable domain in full (rest from reference TRBV7-9 and TRBJ2-7): DTGVSQNPRHKITKRGQNVTFRCDPISEHNRLYWYRQTLGQGPEFLTYFQNEAQLEKSRLLSDRFSAERPKGSFSTLEIQRTEQGDSAMYLCASSLPGQGTHEQYFGPGTRLTVT.

This clone was seen more than once but under ten times. The J gene is TRBJ1-2, the V gene TRBV18; the match to TRBD1 covers 7 bases. The V gene's germline CDR1 is KGHSH and CDR2 LQKENI. V lost 3 bases, J lost 3 bases, and 1 base stayed unmatched. The length of the CDR3 is 13 residues. CDR3 sequence reads: CASSPTGDYGYTF. As DNA, the CDR3 is TGTGCCAGCTCACCCACAGGGGACTATGGCTACACCTTC.

V is TRBV5-1 and J is TRBJ1-4; 9 nucleotides align to TRBD1. Germline V gives CDR1 SGHRS, CDR2 YFSETQ. V trimming: 4 bases; J trimming: 4 bases; junction bases outside the gene matches: 5. The CDR3 is 15 residues long. The CDR3 spells CASSAGTGSNEKLFF. The CDR3 DNA is TGCGCCAGCAGCGCCGGGACAGGGAGTAATGAAAAACTGTTTTTT.

A single count supports this clone. V is TRBV6-1 and J is TRBJ2-3; the D gene is possibly TRBD2 (6 bases). V lost 7 bases to trimming and J lost 6 bases, with 11 bases between them. CDR1 MNHNS and CDR2 SASEGT come from the germline V gene. This CDR3 comprises 12 residues. The CDR3 protein is CASKREADTQYF. For the CDR3, the DNA is TGTGCCAGCAAAAGGGAGGCGGATACGCAGTATTTT.

The genes are TRBV4-3 and TRBJ2-2, with 9 positions matching TRBD2. Germline V CDR1 and CDR2: LGHNA, YSLEER. This CDR3 is built from 16 residues. The ends lost 3 bases at V and 4 bases at J; junction bases unmatched: 6. The CDR3 sequence: CASSQIAGVITGELFF. DNA for the CDR3: TGCGCCAGCAGCCAGATAGCGGGAGTTATCACCGGGGAGCTGTTTTTT.

This clone was picked up one time. The chain combines TRBV4-3 with TRBJ1-4; maybe TRBD1 (6 bases). CDR3 length equals 15 residues. Trimming pared 5 bases from V and 7 bases from J, leaving 17 bases between. The germline V gene has CDR1 LGHNA and CDR2 YSLEER. This CDR3 reads CASSEGTSSGEKLFF. The CDR3 DNA follows: TGCGCCAGCAGCGAAGGGACATCTTCGGGTGAAAAACTGTTTTTT.